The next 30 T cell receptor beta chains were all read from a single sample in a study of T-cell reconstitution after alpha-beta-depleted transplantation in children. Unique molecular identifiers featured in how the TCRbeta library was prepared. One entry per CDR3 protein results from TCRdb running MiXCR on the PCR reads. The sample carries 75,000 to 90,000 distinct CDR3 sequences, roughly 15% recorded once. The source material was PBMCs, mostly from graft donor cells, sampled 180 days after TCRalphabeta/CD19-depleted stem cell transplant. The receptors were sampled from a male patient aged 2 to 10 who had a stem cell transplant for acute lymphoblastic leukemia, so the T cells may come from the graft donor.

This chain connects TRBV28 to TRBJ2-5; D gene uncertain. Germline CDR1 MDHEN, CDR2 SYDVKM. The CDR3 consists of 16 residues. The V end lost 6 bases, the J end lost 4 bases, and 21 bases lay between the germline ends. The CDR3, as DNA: TGTGCCAGCAGACCTCTACTCCTAAGTGGGATAGAGACCCAGTACTTC. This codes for CASRPLLLSGIETQYF.

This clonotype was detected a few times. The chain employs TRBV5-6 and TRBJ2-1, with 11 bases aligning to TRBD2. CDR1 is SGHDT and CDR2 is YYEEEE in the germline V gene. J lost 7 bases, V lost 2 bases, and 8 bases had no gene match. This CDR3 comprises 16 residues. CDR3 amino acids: CASSLLAGGAVNEQFF. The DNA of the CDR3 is TGTGCCAGCAGCTTATTAGCGGGAGGGGCGGTGAATGAGCAGTTCTTC. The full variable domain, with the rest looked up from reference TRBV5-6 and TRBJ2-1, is DAGVTQSPTHLIKTRGQQVTLRCSPKSGHDTVSWYQQALGQGPQFIFQYYEEEERQRGNFPDRFSGHQFPNYSSELNVNALLLGDSALYLCASSLLAGGAVNEQFFGPGTRLTVL.

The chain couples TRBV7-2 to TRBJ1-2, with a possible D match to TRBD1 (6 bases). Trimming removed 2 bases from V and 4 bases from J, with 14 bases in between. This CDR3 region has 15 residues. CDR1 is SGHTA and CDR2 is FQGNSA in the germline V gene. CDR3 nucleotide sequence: TGTGCCAGCAGCTTAAGGGGGGGGGGCCCCTATGGCTACACCTTC. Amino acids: CASSLRGGGPYGYTF.

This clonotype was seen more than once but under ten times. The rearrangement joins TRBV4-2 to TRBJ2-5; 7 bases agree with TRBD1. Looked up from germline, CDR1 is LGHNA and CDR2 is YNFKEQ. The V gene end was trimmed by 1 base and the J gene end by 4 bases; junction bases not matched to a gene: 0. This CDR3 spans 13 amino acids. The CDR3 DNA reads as TGTGCCAGCAGCCAAGGACAGGGAGAGACCCAGTACTTC. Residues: CASSQGQGETQYF.

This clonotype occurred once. In DNA, the CDR3 is TGTGCCAGCAGTTTATTCCCCAGCGCCGGCAGGGGGAATGAGCAGTTCTTC. This translates into CASSLFPSAGRGNEQFF. The chain is built from TRBV27 and TRBJ2-1; 7 nucleotides match TRBD1. The CDR3 extends over 17 amino acids. V lost 1 base and J lost 7; bases outside the gene matches: 13. The germline CDR1 and CDR2 sequences are MNHEY and SMNVEV (reference sequence).

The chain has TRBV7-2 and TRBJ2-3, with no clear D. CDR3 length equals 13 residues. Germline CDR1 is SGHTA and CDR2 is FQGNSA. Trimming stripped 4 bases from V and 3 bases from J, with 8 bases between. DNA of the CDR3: TGTGCCAGCAGCTCTTCCGGGACAGATACGCAGTATTTT. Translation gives CASSSSGTDTQYF.

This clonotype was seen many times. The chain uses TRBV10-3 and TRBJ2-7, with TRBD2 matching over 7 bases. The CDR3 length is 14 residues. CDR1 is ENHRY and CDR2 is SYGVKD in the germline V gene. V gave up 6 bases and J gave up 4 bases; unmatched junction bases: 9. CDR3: CAISGESGTYEQYF. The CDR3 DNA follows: TGTGCCATCAGCGGGGAAAGCGGGACGTACGAGCAGTACTTC.

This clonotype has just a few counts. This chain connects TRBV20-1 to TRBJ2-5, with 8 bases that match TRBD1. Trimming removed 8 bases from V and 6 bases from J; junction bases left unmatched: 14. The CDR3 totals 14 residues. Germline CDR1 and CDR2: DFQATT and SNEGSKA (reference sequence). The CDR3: CSLLGSGGGQTQYF. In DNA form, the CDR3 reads TGCAGTCTGCTAGGGTCAGGGGGCGGACAGACCCAGTACTTC.

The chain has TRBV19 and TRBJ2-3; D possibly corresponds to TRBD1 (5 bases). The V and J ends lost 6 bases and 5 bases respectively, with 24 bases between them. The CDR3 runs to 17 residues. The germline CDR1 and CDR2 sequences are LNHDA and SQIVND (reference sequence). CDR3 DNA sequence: TGTGCCAGTAGCATCCTGGAAGGCGGATATAGGGGAGATACGCAGTATTTT. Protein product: CASSILEGGYRGDTQYF.

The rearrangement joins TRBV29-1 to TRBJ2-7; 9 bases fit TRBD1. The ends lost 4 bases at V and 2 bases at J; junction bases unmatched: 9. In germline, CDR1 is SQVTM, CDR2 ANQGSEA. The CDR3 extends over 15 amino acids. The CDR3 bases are TGCAGCGTTGTCCGCGGACAGGGGAGGGCCTACGAGCAGTACTTC. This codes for CSVVRGQGRAYEQYF.

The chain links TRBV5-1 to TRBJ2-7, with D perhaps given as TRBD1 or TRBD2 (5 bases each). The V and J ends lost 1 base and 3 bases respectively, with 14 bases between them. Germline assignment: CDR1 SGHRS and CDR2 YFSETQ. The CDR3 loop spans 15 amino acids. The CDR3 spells CASSLNLGTLYEQYF. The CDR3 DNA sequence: TGCGCCAGCAGCTTGAACCTTGGGACCCTCTACGAGCAGTACTTC.

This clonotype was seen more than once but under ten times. The CDR3 loop is CASSFTGGNEQYF. CDR3 sequence (DNA): TGTGCCAGCAGCTTTACAGGAGGAAACGAGCAGTACTTC. The chain employs TRBV13 and TRBJ2-7, with D perhaps assigned TRBD1 or TRBD2 (5 bases each). V lost 3 bases and J lost 5, with 11 bases in between. The CDR3 runs 13 residues. CDR1 and CDR2 from the germline V gene are PRHDT and FYEKMQ (reference sequence).

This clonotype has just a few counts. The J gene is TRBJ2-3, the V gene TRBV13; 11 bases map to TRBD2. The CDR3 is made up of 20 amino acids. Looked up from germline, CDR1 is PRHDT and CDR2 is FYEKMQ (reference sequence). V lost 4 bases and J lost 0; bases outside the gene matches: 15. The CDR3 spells CASSYPALAGGPYSTDTQYF. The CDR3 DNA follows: TGTGCCAGCAGCTACCCTGCCCTAGCGGGGGGCCCTTATAGCACAGATACGCAGTATTTT. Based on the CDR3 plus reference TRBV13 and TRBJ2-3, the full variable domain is AAGVIQSPRHLIKEKRETATLKCYPIPRHDTVYWYQQGPGQDPQFLISFYEKMQSDKGSIPDRFSAQQFSDYHSELNMSSLELGDSALYFCASSYPALAGGPYSTDTQYFGPGTRLTVL.

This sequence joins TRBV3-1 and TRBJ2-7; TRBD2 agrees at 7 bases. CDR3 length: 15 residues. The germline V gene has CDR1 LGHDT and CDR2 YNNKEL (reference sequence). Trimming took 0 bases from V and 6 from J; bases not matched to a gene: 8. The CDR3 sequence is CASSQDLAAPREQYF. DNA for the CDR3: TGTGCCAGCAGCCAAGATCTAGCGGCACCGCGCGAGCAGTACTTC.

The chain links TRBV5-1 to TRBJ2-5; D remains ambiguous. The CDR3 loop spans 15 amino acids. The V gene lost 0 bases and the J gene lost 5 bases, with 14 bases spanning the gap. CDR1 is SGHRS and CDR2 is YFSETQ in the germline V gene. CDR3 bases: TGCGCCAGCAGCTTGGCCTGGCGGAATCGGGAGACCCAGTACTTC. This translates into CASSLAWRNRETQYF.

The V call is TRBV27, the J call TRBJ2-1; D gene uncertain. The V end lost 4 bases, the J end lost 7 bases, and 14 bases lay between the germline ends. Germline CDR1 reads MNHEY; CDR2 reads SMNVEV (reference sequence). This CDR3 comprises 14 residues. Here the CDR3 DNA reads TGTGCCAGCAGTTCCCCCCGTCGTGCGAATGAGCAGTTCTTC. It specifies CASSSPRRANEQFF.

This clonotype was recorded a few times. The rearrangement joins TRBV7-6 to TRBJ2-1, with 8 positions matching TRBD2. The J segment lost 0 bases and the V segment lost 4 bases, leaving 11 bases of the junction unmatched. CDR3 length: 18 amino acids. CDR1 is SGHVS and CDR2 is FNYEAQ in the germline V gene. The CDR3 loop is CASSWGLEGSPSYNEQFF. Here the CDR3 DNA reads TGTGCCAGCAGCTGGGGACTAGAGGGATCTCCCTCCTACAATGAGCAGTTCTTC. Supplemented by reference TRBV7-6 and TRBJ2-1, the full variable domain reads GAGVSQSPRYKVTKRGQDVALRCDPISGHVSLYWYRQALGQGPEFLTYFNYEAQQDKSGLPNDRFSAERPEGSISTLTIQRTEQRDSAMYRCASSWGLEGSPSYNEQFFGPGTRLTVL.

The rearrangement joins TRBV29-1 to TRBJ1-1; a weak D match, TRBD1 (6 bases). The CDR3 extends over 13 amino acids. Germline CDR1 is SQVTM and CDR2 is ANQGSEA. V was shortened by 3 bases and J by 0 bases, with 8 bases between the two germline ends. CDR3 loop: CSVDGQMNTEAFF. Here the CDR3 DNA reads TGCAGCGTTGACGGACAGATGAACACTGAAGCTTTCTTT. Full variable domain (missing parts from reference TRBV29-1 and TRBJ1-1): SAVISQKPSRDICQRGTSLTIQCQVDSQVTMMFWYRQQPGQSLTLIATANQGSEATYESGFVIDKFPISRPNLTFSTLTVSNMSPEDSSIYLCSVDGQMNTEAFFGQGTRLTVV.

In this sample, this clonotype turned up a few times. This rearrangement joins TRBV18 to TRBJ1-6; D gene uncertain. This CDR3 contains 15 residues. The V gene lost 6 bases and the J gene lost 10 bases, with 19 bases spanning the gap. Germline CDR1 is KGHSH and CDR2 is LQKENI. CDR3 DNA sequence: TGTGCCAGCTCCCCAAAACGGAAAGATGCGTCACCCCTCCACTTT. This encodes CASSPKRKDASPLHF.

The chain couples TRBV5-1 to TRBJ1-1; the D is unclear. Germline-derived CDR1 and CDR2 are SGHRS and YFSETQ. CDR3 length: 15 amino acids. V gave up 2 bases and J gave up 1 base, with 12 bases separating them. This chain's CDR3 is CASSLQGPPNTEAFF. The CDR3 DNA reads TGCGCCAGCAGCTTACAAGGACCCCCGAACACTGAAGCTTTCTTT.

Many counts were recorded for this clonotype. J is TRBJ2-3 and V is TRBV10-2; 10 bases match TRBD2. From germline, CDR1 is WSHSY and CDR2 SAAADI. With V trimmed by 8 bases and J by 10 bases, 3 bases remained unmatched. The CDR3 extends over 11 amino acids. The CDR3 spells CASLLAGAQYF. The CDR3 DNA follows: TGCGCCAGCCTTCTAGCGGGGGCGCAGTATTTT.

This CDR3 is CSVFHSGNTEAFF. CDR3 bases: TGCAGCGTTTTCCATTCCGGGAACACTGAAGCTTTCTTT. The J gene is TRBJ1-1, the V gene TRBV29-1; D gene unclear. Deletions cut 5 bases from V and 1 base from J, with 11 bases between. The germline gives CDR1 SQVTM, CDR2 ANQGSEA. CDR3 size: 13 residues. Looking up the rest from reference TRBV29-1 and TRBJ1-1 gives the full variable domain: SAVISQKPSRDICQRGTSLTIQCQVDSQVTMMFWYRQQPGQSLTLIATANQGSEATYESGFVIDKFPISRPNLTFSTLTVSNMSPEDSSIYLCSVFHSGNTEAFFGQGTRLTVV.

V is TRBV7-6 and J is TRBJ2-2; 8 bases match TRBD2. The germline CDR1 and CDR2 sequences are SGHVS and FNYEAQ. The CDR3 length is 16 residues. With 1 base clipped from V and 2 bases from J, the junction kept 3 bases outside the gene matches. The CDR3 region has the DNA TGTGCCAGCAGCTTAGTTGCGGGAGGAAACACCGGGGAGCTGTTTTTT. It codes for CASSLVAGGNTGELFF. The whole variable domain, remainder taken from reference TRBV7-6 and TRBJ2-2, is GAGVSQSPRYKVTKRGQDVALRCDPISGHVSLYWYRQALGQGPEFLTYFNYEAQQDKSGLPNDRFSAERPEGSISTLTIQRTEQRDSAMYRCASSLVAGGNTGELFFGEGSRLTVL.

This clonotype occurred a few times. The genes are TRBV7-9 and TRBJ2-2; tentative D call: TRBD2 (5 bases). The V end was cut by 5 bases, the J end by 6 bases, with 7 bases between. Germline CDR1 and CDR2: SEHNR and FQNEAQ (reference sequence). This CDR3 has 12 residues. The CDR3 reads CASSPGAGELFF. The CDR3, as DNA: TGTGCCAGCAGCCCCGGGGCCGGGGAGCTGTTTTTT.

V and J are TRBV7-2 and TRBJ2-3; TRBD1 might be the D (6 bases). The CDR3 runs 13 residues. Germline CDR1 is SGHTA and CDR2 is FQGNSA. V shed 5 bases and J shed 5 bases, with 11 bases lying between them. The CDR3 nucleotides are TGTGCCAGCAGCACACAGGGCCAAGATACGCAGTATTTT. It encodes CASSTQGQDTQYF. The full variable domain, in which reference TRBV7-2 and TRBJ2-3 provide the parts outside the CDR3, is GAGVSQSPSNKVTEKGKDVELRCDPISGHTALYWYRQSLGQGLEFLIYFQGNSAPDKSGLPSDRFSAERTGGSVSTLTIQRTQQEDSAVYLCASSTQGQDTQYFGPGTRLTVL.

Written as DNA, the CDR3 is TGTGCCAGCAGCTTAGTTGGGACTAGCGGGAAGTATACGCAGTATTTT. Translating gives CASSLVGTSGKYTQYF. This chain joins TRBV7-2 and TRBJ2-3; 13 nucleotides line up with TRBD2. The CDR3 runs to 16 residues. Trimming at V came to 1 base and at J to 7 bases, leaving 5 bases not matched to a gene. CDR1 SGHTA and CDR2 FQGNSA come from the germline V gene.

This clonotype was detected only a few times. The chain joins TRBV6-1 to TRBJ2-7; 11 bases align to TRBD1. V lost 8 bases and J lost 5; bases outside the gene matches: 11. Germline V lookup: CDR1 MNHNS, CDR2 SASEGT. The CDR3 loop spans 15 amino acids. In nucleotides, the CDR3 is TGTGCCAGCGCAATCTCCGGGACAGGGGGGAACGAGCAGTACTTC. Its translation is CASAISGTGGNEQYF.

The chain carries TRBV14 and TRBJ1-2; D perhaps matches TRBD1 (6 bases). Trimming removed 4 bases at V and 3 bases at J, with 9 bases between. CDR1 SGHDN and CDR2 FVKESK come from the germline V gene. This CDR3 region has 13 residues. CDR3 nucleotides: TGTGCCAGCAGCCCAGGACAGTACTATGGCTACACCTTC. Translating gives CASSPGQYYGYTF. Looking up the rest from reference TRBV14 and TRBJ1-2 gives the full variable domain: EAGVTQFPSHSVIEKGQTVTLRCDPISGHDNLYWYRRVMGKEIKFLLHFVKESKQDESGMPNNRFLAERTGGTYSTLKVQPAELEDSGVYFCASSPGQYYGYTFGSGTRLTVV.

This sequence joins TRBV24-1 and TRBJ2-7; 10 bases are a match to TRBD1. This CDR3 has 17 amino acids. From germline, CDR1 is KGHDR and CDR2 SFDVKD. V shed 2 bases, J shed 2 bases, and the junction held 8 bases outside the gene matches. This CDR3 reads CATSDSRDRGGAYEQYF. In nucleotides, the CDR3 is TGTGCCACCAGTGATTCCCGGGACAGGGGAGGAGCCTACGAGCAGTACTTC.

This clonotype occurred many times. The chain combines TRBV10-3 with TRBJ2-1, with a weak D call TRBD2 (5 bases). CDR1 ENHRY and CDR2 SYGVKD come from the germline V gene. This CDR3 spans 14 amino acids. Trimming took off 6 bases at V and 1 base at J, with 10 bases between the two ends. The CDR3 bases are TGTGCCATCAGAGCGGCCCCTTCCTACAATGAGCAGTTCTTC. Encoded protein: CAIRAAPSYNEQFF.